Each of the 8 T cell receptor beta chains below was sequenced from the same sample in a study of response to subunit inactivated influenza vaccine. TCRdb ran MiXCR on the RT-PCR reads and lists one entry per CDR3 protein. The repertoire holds 500,000 or so distinct CDR3 sequences, about 15% seen once, with less than 4% in the top ten. The material sequenced was CD4+ T cells sorted from PBMCs, taken roughly 24 months after vaccination. These TCRs come from a man between 50 and 70 years old who received an inactivated influenza vaccine.

In this sample, this clonotype turned up many times. This sequence joins TRBV9 and TRBJ2-3; no firm D call. The CDR3 sequence is 14 residues long. Per germline, CDR1 SGDLS and CDR2 YYNGEE. Trimming removed 0 bases at V and 3 bases at J, with 8 bases between. The CDR3 reads CASSVGGSTDTQYF. In DNA, the CDR3 is TGTGCCAGCAGCGTAGGGGGTAGTACAGATACGCAGTATTTT.

Here the CDR3 DNA reads TGTGCCAGCACGACTACCGGAGGGGCGGACACTGAAGCTTTCTTT. This gives the protein CASTTTGGADTEAFF. The rearrangement links TRBV6-1 to TRBJ1-1; perhaps TRBD1 as D (5 bases). Germline CDR1 MNHNS, CDR2 SASEGT. V was clipped by 7 bases and J by 3 bases, with 18 bases between them. There are 15 residues in the CDR3.

CDR3 protein: CASSFRARHEQFF. Here the CDR3 DNA reads TGTGCCAGCAGTTTCAGGGCTCGACATGAGCAGTTCTTC. This chain joins TRBV12-3 or TRBV12-4 and TRBJ2-1; D possibly corresponds to TRBD1 (5 bases). V dropped 3 bases and J dropped 8 bases, with 11 bases sitting between them. The CDR3 has 13 amino acids.

The chain uses TRBV20-1 and TRBJ2-3; 7 bases are shared with TRBD2. Germline values: CDR1 DFQATT, CDR2 SNEGSKA (reference sequence). The trim removed 6 bases at V and 0 bases at J, leaving 6 bases unmatched. This CDR3 is built from 14 residues. The CDR3 spells CSAASGPSTDTQYF. The CDR3 DNA sequence: TGCAGTGCCGCTAGCGGTCCTAGCACAGATACGCAGTATTTT.

This chain uses TRBV4-1 with TRBJ1-2; 7 nucleotides align to TRBD1. CDR1 and CDR2 (germline): MGHRA, YSYEKL. This CDR3 has 19 residues. V shed 1 base and J 0 bases; nucleotides not matched to a gene: 14. CDR3 region: CASSQVPVGGARSNYGYTF. The CDR3 DNA follows: TGCGCCAGCAGCCAAGTACCAGTAGGGGGCGCGAGGTCTAACTATGGCTACACCTTC.

This clonotype was detected a few times. The chain has TRBV20-1 and TRBJ2-1; the match to TRBD2 covers 10 bases. This CDR3 has 15 residues. Trimming cost V 2 bases and J 2 bases; bases outside gene matches: 3. Germline lookup yields CDR1 DFQATT and CDR2 SNEGSKA (reference sequence). CDR3 protein: CSARPTSGAYNEQFF. CDR3 coding DNA: TGCAGTGCTAGACCCACTAGCGGGGCCTACAATGAGCAGTTCTTC.

In this sample, this clonotype turned up a few times. The chain combines TRBV7-2 with TRBJ2-5; 7 nucleotides match TRBD2. This CDR3 has 15 residues. The germline gives CDR1 SGHTA, CDR2 FQGNSA. Unmatched junction bases numbered 11, after V lost 5 bases and J lost 5 bases. CDR3 bases: TGTGCCAGCAGCCCAGCGAGCGGGATCGGTGAGACCCAGTACTTC. This translates into CASSPASGIGETQYF.

The chain is built from TRBV7-8 and TRBJ2-1; a weak D match, TRBD1 (6 bases). The CDR3 extends over 16 amino acids. CDR1 is SGHVS, CDR2 FQNEAQ, per germline. Trimming cost V 5 bases and J 3 bases, with 17 bases left between them. In DNA form, the CDR3 reads TGTGCCAGCAGCCTCCCCCGGACAGCCATCTACAATGAGCAGTTCTTC. It encodes CASSLPRTAIYNEQFF.